The 8 T cell receptor beta chains presented below share a single source sample, sequenced in a study of CD8 T cells in Susac syndrome. Random hexamers primed reverse transcription of about 0.5 to 1 ug RNA. TCRdb passed the immunoSEQ multiplex PCR reads through MiXCR, listing each CDR3 protein once. The sample records 150,000 to 200,000 distinct CDR3 sequences, 80% to 95% being singletons. Sequencing input: CD4+ T cells from PBMCs. The receptors were gathered from a human donor in good health.

This chain connects TRBV7-9 to TRBJ2-7; D is possibly TRBD2 (6 bases). The CDR3 totals 14 residues. Trimming left V 5 bases short and J 6 bases short, with 17 bases between. CDR1 is SEHNR, CDR2 FQNEAQ, per germline (reference sequence). CDR3 loop: CASSRREQTGEQYF. DNA for the CDR3: TGTGCCAGCAGCCGCCGGGAGCAAACGGGCGAGCAGTACTTC.

The rearrangement joins TRBV30 to TRBJ2-3, with 9 bases aligning to TRBD1. The CDR3 is 13 residues long. Losses at the gene ends were 0 bases for V and 11 bases for J; bases not matched to a gene: 6. The germline gives CDR1 GTSNPN, CDR2 SVGIG (reference sequence). CDR3 protein: CAWSVFGQGMQYF. CDR3 sequence (DNA): TGTGCCTGGAGTGTTTTCGGACAGGGGATGCAGTATTTT.

The V call is TRBV28, the J call TRBJ2-7; no firm D call. Germline assignment: CDR1 MDHEN and CDR2 SYDVKM. V was cut by 7 bases and J by 1 base, with 11 bases left in between. The CDR3 loop spans 13 amino acids. CDR3 amino acids: CASTPAPSYEQYF. Here the CDR3 DNA reads TGTGCCAGCACCCCAGCTCCATCCTACGAGCAGTACTTC.

The rearrangement links TRBV4-2 to TRBJ2-7; TRBD2 might be the D (6 bases). Germline values: CDR1 LGHNA, CDR2 YNFKEQ. The CDR3 covers 15 residues. The V gene lost 2 bases and the J gene lost 7 bases, with 18 bases spanning the gap. The CDR3 protein is CASSQRIGGVREQYF. The DNA of the CDR3 is TGTGCCAGCAGCCAAAGAATCGGGGGAGTGAGGGAGCAGTACTTC.

The V and J genes are TRBV5-1 and TRBJ1-2; D is uncertain. The CDR3 spans 14 residues. Germline V CDR1 and CDR2: SGHRS, YFSETQ. V shed 4 bases and J shed 0 bases, with 10 bases lying between them. CDR3 sequence reads: CASSGMTTNYGYTF. In DNA, the CDR3 is TGCGCCAGCAGCGGAATGACGACTAACTATGGCTACACCTTC.

The rearrangement joins TRBV7-8 to TRBJ2-7; 9 nucleotides align to TRBD1. V lost 3 bases, J lost 7 bases, and 7 bases stayed unmatched. Germline values: CDR1 SGHVS, CDR2 FQNEAQ. The CDR3 spans 14 residues. CDR3 sequence reads: CASSFRQGVEEQYF. For the CDR3, the DNA is TGTGCCAGCAGCTTTAGACAGGGGGTAGAGGAGCAGTACTTC.

The chain is built from TRBV6-4 and TRBJ1-1; D not resolved. The CDR3 runs 13 residues. CDR1 MRHNA and CDR2 SNTAGT come from the germline V gene. V lost 3 bases and J 3 bases, leaving 8 bases between the germline ends. The CDR3 spells CASSEQEDTEAFF. For the CDR3, the DNA is TGTGCCAGCAGTGAGCAGGAGGACACTGAAGCTTTCTTT.

V usage is TRBV9 and J usage is TRBJ1-2, with 8 bases fitting TRBD1. Germline V CDR1 and CDR2: SGDLS, YYNGEE. The CDR3 is 14 amino acids. The V gene end was trimmed by 5 bases and the J gene end by 8 bases; junction bases not matched to a gene: 11. CDR3 bases: TGTGCCAGCAGGGCCGAAGACAGGGGTGGCGGCTACACCTTC. Translating it yields CASRAEDRGGGYTF.